This TCR beta chain was captured by sequencing in a study of prognosis after radiotherapy for stage I lung cancer. The overall study: Therapy that ran concurrently with stereotactic body radiotherapy was given to no patient.

This clonotype was found a few times. The CDR3 is 15 amino acids. V shed 5 bases, J shed 2 bases, and the junction held 5 bases outside the gene matches. CDR1 and CDR2 (germline): MGHRA, YSYEKL. From genomic DNA, TCR beta CDR3 was amplified by two-round multiplex PCR. The authors ran first-round PCR with primers specific to each TRBV and TRBJ gene. TCRdb independently ran MiXCR on the multiplex PCR reads; one entry per CDR3 protein. The sample consists of 13,000 or so distinct CDR3 sequences, 50% of them appearing once. The clonotype originates from a donor aged 50 or older with non-small cell lung cancer. The input for sequencing was PBMCs, taken before or after stereotactic body radiation therapy (not recorded which). V and J are TRBV4-1 and TRBJ2-2; 7 nucleotides agree with TRBD1. CDR3 coding DNA: TGCGCCAGCAGCTTCCGGGACAGAAACACCGGGGAGCTGTTTTTT. This gives the protein CASSFRDRNTGELFF.